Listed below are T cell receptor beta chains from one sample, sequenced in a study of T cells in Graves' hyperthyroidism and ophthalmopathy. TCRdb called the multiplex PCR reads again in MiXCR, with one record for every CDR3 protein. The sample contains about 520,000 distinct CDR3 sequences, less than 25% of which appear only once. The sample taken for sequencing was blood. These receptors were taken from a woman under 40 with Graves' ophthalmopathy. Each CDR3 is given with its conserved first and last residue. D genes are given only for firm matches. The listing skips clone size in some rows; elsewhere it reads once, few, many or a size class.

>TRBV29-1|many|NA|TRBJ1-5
CSVLGFGQPQHF
TGCAGCGTTTTGGGTTTTGGTCAGCCCCAGCATTTT
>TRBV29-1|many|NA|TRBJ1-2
CSFSSNYGYTF
TGCAGCTTCAGTTCTAACTATGGCTACACCTTC
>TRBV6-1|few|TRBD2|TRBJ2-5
CASSRGAGLAETQYF
TGTGCCAGCAGCCGAGGAGCGGGATTAGCAGAGACCCAGTACTTC
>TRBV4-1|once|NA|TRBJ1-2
CASSQVNVGESGYTF
TGCGCCAGCAGCCAAGTAAATGTTGGGGAGTCCGGCTACACCTTC
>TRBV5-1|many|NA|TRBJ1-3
CASSLPSASSGNTIYF
TGCGCCAGCAGCTTGCCCTCAGCATCCTCTGGAAACACCATATATTTT
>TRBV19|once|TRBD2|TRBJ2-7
CASSIAGLDNYEQYF
TGTGCCAGTAGTATCGCGGGACTAGATAACTACGAGCAGTACTTC
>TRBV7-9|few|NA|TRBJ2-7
CANSPPSYEQYF
TGTGCCAACAGCCCGCCCAGCTACGAGCAGTACTTC
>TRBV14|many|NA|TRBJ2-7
CASGLNGVTYEQYF
TGTGCCAGCGGACTGAACGGGGTTACCTACGAGCAGTACTTC
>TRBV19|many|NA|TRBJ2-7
CASSWDNTYEQYF
TGTGCCAGTAGCTGGGACAATACCTACGAGCAGTACTTC
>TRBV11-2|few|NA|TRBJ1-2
CASSLDSGSYNGYTF
TGTGCCAGCAGCTTAGATTCAGGTTCATACAATGGCTACACCTTC
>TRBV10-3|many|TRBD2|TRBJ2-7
CAISATSGYEQYF
TGTGCCATCAGCGCGACTAGCGGCTACGAGCAGTACTTC
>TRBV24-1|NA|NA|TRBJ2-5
CATSDRGSIETQYF
TGTGCCACCAGTGACCGGGGGAGCATTGAGACCCAGTACTTC
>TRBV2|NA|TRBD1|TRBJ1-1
CASTSDRGTTEAFF
TGTGCCAGCACATCGGACAGGGGGACCACTGAAGCTTTCTTT
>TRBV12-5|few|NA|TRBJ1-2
CASGPTISQDYGCTF
TGTGCTAGTGGGCCGACCATCTCGCAAGACTATGGCTGCACCTTC
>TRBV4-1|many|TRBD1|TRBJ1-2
CASSQPGQGYGYTF
TGCGCCAGCAGCCAACCGGGACAGGGCTATGGCTACACCTTC
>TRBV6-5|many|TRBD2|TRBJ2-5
CASSSTSGGIETQYF
TGTGCCAGCAGCTCTACTAGCGGGGGGATTGAGACCCAGTACTTC
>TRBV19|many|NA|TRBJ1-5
CATPSPFRRRLVRQPQHF
TGTGCCACTCCGTCCCCCTTTCGTCGGCGGTTGGTGCGCCAGCCCCAGCATTTT
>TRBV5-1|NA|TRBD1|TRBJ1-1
CASSYGTGYTEAFF
TGCGCCAGCAGCTACGGGACAGGGTACACTGAAGCTTTCTTT
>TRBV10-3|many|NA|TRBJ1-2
CAISESRGWGYGYTF
TGTGCCATCAGTGAGTCGAGGGGGTGGGGATATGGCTACACCTTC
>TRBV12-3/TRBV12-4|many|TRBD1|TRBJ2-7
CTSSWFMGGQGAYEQYF
TGTACCAGCAGTTGGTTTATGGGGGGACAGGGGGCATACGAGCAGTACTTC
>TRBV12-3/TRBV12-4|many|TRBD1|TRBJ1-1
CASSSSTGGNTEAFF
TGTGCCAGCAGTTCGTCGACAGGGGGGAACACTGAAGCTTTCTTT
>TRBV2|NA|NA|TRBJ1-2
CASSESPGGYGYTF
TGTGCCAGCAGTGAAAGTCCAGGCGGCTATGGCTACACCTTC
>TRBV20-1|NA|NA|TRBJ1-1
CSARDPGRDTEAFF
TGCAGTGCTAGAGATCCAGGCAGGGACACTGAAGCTTTCTTT
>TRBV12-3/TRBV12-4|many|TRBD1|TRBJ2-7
CASSQGDGPYEQYF
TGTGCCAGCAGTCAGGGGGACGGCCCCTACGAGCAGTACTTC
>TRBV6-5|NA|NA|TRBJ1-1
CASSYTYLGTEAFF
TGTGCCAGCAGTTACACCTATCTAGGTACTGAAGCTTTCTTT
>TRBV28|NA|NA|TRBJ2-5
CASSTGEETQYF
TGTGCCAGCTCGACGGGAGAAGAGACCCAGTACTTC
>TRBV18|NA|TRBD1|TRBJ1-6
CASSPGTADNSPPHF
TGTGCCAGCTCACCAGGGACAGCCGATAATTCACCCCCCCACTTT
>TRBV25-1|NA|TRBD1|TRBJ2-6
CASTPRDRVDPHSGANVLTF
TGTGCCAGCACCCCCAGGGACAGGGTGGATCCCCACTCTGGGGCCAACGTCCTGACTTTC
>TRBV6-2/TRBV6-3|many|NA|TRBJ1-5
CASRKDEGSKHNQPQHF
TGTGCCAGCAGGAAGGACGAGGGGTCCAAACACAATCAGCCCCAGCATTTT
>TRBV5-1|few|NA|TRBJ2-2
CASSIQDTGELFF
TGCGCCAGCAGCATACAGGACACCGGGGAGCTGTTTTTT
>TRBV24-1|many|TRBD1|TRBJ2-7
CATSDGAGTGNAYEQYF
TGTGCCACCAGTGATGGCGCCGGGACAGGGAATGCCTACGAGCAGTACTTC
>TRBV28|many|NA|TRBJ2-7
CASSQRQAYEQYF
TGTGCCAGCAGTCAAAGACAGGCCTACGAGCAGTACTTC
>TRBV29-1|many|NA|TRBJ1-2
CSVVQPSNYGYTF
TGCAGCGTTGTTCAACCTTCTAACTATGGCTACACCTTC
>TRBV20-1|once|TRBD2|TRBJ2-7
CSATPWTSGGDGQYF
TGCAGTGCAACACCCTGGACTAGCGGGGGGGACGGGCAGTACTTC
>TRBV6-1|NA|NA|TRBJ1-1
CASSPRQQPEAFF
TGTGCCAGCAGCCCAAGACAGCAGCCTGAAGCTTTCTTT
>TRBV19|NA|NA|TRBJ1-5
CASSTQRGSSYQPQHF
TGTGCCAGTAGTACACAGCGGGGGAGTAGCTATCAGCCTCAGCATTTT
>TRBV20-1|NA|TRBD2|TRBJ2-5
CSAWAGGPQETQYF
TGCAGTGCTTGGGCGGGAGGCCCCCAAGAGACCCAGTACTTC
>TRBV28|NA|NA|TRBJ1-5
CASSLALKVNQPQHF
TGTGCCAGCAGTTTAGCCCTAAAGGTTAATCAGCCCCAGCATTTT
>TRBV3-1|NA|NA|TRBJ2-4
CASSQDLVTKNIQYF
TGTGCCAGCAGCCAAGACCTGGTAACTAAAAACATTCAGTACTTC
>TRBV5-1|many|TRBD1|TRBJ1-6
CASSSWTGDNSPLHF
TGCGCCAGCAGCTCGTGGACAGGGGATAATTCACCCCTCCACTTT
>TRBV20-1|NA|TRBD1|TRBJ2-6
CSASPRGFGANVLTF
TGCAGTGCTAGCCCCAGGGGGTTTGGGGCCAACGTCCTGACTTTC
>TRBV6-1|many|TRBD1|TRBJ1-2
CASSEVGTVNYGYTF
TGTGCCAGCAGTGAAGTGGGGACAGTGAACTATGGCTACACCTTC
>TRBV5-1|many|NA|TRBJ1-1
CASGLNLNTEAFF
TGCGCCAGCGGGCTAAATTTGAACACTGAAGCTTTCTTT
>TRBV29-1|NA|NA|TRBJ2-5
CSVARVAETLETQYF
TGCAGCGTTGCTCGGGTAGCGGAAACTCTAGAGACCCAGTACTTC
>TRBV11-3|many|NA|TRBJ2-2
CASSLKMHGGELFF
TGTGCCAGCAGCTTAAAAATGCACGGCGGGGAGCTGTTTTTT
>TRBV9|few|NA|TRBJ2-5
CASSPPESGYLETQYF
TGTGCCAGCAGCCCCCCGGAATCGGGGTACCTAGAGACCCAGTACTTC
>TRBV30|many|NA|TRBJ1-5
CAWSVQGLGNQPQHF
TGTGCCTGGAGTGTTCAGGGGTTGGGCAATCAGCCCCAGCATTTT
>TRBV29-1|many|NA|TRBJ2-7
CSVRTDRYEQYF
TGCAGCGTTCGGACAGATCGGTACGAGCAGTACTTC
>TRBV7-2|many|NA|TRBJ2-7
CASSLGRGDYEQNF
TGTGCCAGCAGCTTAGGTCGCGGAGACTACGAGCAGAACTTC
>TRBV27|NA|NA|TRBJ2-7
CASSLISFGEVWEQYF
TGTGCCAGCAGTTTAATATCTTTCGGGGAGGTGTGGGAGCAGTACTTC
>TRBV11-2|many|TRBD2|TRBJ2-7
CASSSIRTSGHEQYF
TGTGCCAGCAGCTCGATCCGGACTAGTGGCCACGAGCAGTACTTC
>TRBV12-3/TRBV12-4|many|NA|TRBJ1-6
CASSGGGANSPLHF
TGTGCCAGCAGCGGGGGGGGCGCGAATTCACCCCTCCACTTT